What follows are 11 T cell receptor beta chains derived from one specimen sequenced in a study of post-analysis software for immune sequencing data. The study, taken as a whole, reports: In patients, TRBV5-6, TRBV5-1 and TRBV20-1 belonged to roughly five TRBV segments found more frequently than in controls.

Antigens for these TCRs are unknown. Every TCR beta cDNA library bore unique molecular identifiers. TCRdb reanalysed the PCR reads using MiXCR and keeps one entry per CDR3 protein. The profile shows 500,000 to 600,000 distinct CDR3 sequences, around 47% of them singletons. Material: blood. The source of these receptors is a girl aged 10 to 17 with multiple sclerosis.

The V gene is TRBV6-1, the J gene TRBJ2-6, with D perhaps matching TRBD1 (5 bases). From germline, CDR1 is MNHNS and CDR2 SASEGT. Trimming removed 2 bases from V and 2 bases from J, with 10 bases in between. This CDR3 region has 16 residues. The CDR3 loop is CASSEMGRPGANVLTF. CDR3 DNA: TGTGCCAGCAGTGAAATGGGGCGACCTGGGGCCAACGTCCTGACTTTC.

The genes are TRBV7-9 and TRBJ1-2; no clear D gene. The CDR3 is 14 amino acids. V dropped 8 bases and J dropped 2 bases, with 15 bases sitting between them. Germline V gives CDR1 SEHNR, CDR2 FQNEAQ (reference sequence). The CDR3 protein is CASARTATNYGYTF. The CDR3 DNA reads as TGTGCCAGCGCGAGAACAGCGACAAACTATGGCTACACCTTC. Full variable domain (missing parts from reference TRBV7-9 and TRBJ1-2): DTGVSQNPRHKITKRGQNVTFRCDPISEHNRLYWYRQTLGQGPEFLTYFQNEAQLEKSRLLSDRFSAERPKGSFSTLEIQRTEQGDSAMYLCASARTATNYGYTFGSGTRLTVV.

The rearrangement uses TRBV20-1 and TRBJ1-1; possible D gene TRBD1, 6 bases. V was pared by 5 bases and J by 0 bases, with 10 bases between. The CDR3 runs 13 residues. Germline lookup yields CDR1 DFQATT and CDR2 SNEGSKA (reference sequence). The CDR3 sequence: CSAQGTVNTEAFF. Written as DNA, the CDR3 is TGCAGTGCTCAGGGGACGGTGAACACTGAAGCTTTCTTT.

This clonotype was detected a few times. V is TRBV9 and J is TRBJ2-1; D is unresolved. V was pared by 0 bases and J by 2 bases, with 9 bases between. The length of the CDR3 is 15 residues. CDR1 and CDR2 from the germline V gene are SGDLS and YYNGEE. In DNA, the CDR3 is TGTGCCAGCAGCGTAGGTCAGGCTGCCTACAATGAGCAGTTCTTC. As protein: CASSVGQAAYNEQFF. Based on the CDR3 plus reference TRBV9 and TRBJ2-1, the full variable domain is DSGVTQTPKHLITATGQRVTLRCSPRSGDLSVYWYQQSLDQGLQFLIQYYNGEERAKGNILERFSAQQFPDLHSELNLSSLELGDSALYFCASSVGQAAYNEQFFGPGTRLTVL.

In this sample, this clonotype turned up a few times. J is TRBJ2-7 and V is TRBV7-2, with D possibly being TRBD1 (7 bases). The CDR3 covers 15 residues. The germline V gene has CDR1 SGHTA and CDR2 FQGNSA. V was cut by 11 bases and J by 6 bases, with 26 bases left in between. Written as DNA, the CDR3 is TGTGCCGTCGATCGGGACAGCCCCTTCGGGGGCGAGCAGTACTTC. Its translation is CAVDRDSPFGGEQYF.

The genes are TRBV29-1 and TRBJ2-3, with a tentative D call TRBD1 (6 bases). The CDR3 spans 14 residues. CDR1 is SQVTM and CDR2 is ANQGSEA in the germline V gene. V lost 5 bases, J lost 0 bases, and 12 bases lay in between. The CDR3 reads CSVPQGRSTDTQYF. CDR3 in DNA: TGCAGCGTTCCACAGGGACGGAGCACAGATACGCAGTATTTT.

The gene calls are TRBV12-3 or TRBV12-4 and TRBJ2-7, with TRBD1 matching 10 bases. The CDR3 contains 15 residues. The junction had 10 bases not matched to a gene; V was cut back by 11 bases and J by 0 bases. CDR3 sequence: CAGTRTGGVSYEQYF. The DNA of the CDR3 is TGTGCCGGCACCAGGACAGGGGGAGTCTCCTACGAGCAGTACTTC.

This clonotype was recorded a few times. The chain has TRBV10-3 and TRBJ1-1; 9 bases map to TRBD1. Unmatched junction bases numbered 5, after V lost 10 bases and J lost 2 bases. CDR1 ENHRY and CDR2 SYGVKD come from the germline V gene. This CDR3 is 13 amino acids long. CDR3 region: CATQGQGNTEAFF. The CDR3 DNA is TGTGCCACACAGGGACAGGGCAACACTGAAGCTTTCTTT.

The chain links TRBV11-3 to TRBJ2-1; D may match TRBD1 or TRBD2 (5 bases each). V was cut by 8 bases and J by 0 bases, with 14 bases left in between. CDR1 SGHNT and CDR2 YENEEA come from the germline V gene. This CDR3 is 15 amino acids long. CDR3 loop: CASGLGESSYNEQFF. Written as DNA, the CDR3 is TGTGCCAGCGGACTGGGGGAAAGCTCCTACAATGAGCAGTTCTTC.

The gene calls are TRBV20-1 and TRBJ2-7; D perhaps matches TRBD2 (5 bases). Germline CDR1 is DFQATT and CDR2 is SNEGSKA (reference sequence). Between the trimmed V and J ends, which lost 2 bases and 3 bases, there was a span of 11 bases. The CDR3 runs to 13 residues. The CDR3 spells CSARSLSDYEQYF. Written as DNA, the CDR3 is TGCAGTGCTAGATCCCTTAGCGACTACGAGCAGTACTTC.

This clonotype was seen a handful of times. The genes are TRBV24-1 and TRBJ2-7; no clear D gene. The CDR3 runs to 16 residues. V lost 3 bases to trimming and J lost 0 bases, with 14 bases between them. Germline V CDR1 and CDR2: KGHDR, SFDVKD. CDR3 nucleotides: TGTGCCACCAGTGATGCCCCGGGCTCCAGCTCCTACGAGCAGTACTTC. Translation gives CATSDAPGSSSYEQYF.